This T cell receptor beta chain came from a study of blood T cell repertoires in COVID-19. Authors' data handling: For nucleated cells, counts were estimated from reference gene primer amplification. Sequenced by immunoSEQ multiplex PCR; TCRdb stores in-frame clones only, minus some. The V and J calls and clone size were taken over from that table, and D and trimming were inferred from the DNA. The sample yields about 80,000 clones, approximately 80% seen once. The CDR3 is made up of 14 amino acids. Per germline, CDR1 MNHEY and CDR2 SMNVEV (reference sequence). With 6 bases removed from V and 6 bases from J, the gap between germline ends came to 17 bases.

This TCR came from a man older than 75 with acute or convalescent COVID-19. Sequencing was performed on peripheral blood. The chain recombines TRBV27 with TRBJ1-2, with D perhaps matching TRBD1 (6 bases). In DNA form, the CDR3 reads TGTGCCAGCAGATACAGGGCAGGTTTCGATGGCTACACCTTC. This codes for CASRYRAGFDGYTF.